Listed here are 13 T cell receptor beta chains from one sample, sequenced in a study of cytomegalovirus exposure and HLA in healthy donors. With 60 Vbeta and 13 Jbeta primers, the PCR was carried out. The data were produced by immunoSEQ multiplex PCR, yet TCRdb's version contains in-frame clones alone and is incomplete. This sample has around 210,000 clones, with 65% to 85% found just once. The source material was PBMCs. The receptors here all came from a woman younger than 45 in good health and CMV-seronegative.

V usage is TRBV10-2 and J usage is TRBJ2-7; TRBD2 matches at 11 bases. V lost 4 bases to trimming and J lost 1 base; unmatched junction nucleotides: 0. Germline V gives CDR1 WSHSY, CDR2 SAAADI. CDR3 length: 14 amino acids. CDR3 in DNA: TGCGCCAGCAGTGGACTAGCGGGATCCTACGAGCAGTACTTC. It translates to CASSGLAGSYEQYF.

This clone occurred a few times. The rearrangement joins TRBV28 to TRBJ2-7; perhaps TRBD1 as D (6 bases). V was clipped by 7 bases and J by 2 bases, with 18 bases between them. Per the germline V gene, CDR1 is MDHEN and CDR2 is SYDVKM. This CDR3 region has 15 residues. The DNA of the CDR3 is TGTGCCAGCACCCATTGGATCAGGGGAGCCTACGAGCAGTACTTC. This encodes CASTHWIRGAYEQYF.

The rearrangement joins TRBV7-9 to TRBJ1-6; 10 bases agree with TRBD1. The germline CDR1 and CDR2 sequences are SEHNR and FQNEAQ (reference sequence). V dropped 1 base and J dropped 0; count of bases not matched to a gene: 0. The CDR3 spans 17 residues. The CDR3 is CASSLGTGGSYNSPLHF. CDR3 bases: TGTGCCAGCAGCTTAGGGACAGGGGGCTCCTATAATTCACCCCTCCACTTT. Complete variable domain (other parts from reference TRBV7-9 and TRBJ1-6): DTGVSQNPRHKITKRGQNVTFRCDPISEHNRLYWYRQTLGQGPEFLTYFQNEAQLEKSRLLSDRFSAERPKGSFSTLEIQRTEQGDSAMYLCASSLGTGGSYNSPLHFGNGTRLTVT.

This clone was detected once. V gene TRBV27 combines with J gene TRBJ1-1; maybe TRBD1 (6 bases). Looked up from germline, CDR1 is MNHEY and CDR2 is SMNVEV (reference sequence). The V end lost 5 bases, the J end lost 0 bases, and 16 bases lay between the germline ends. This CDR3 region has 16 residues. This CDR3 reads CASSLRGQFMNTEAFF. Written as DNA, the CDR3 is TGTGCCAGCAGTCTTAGAGGACAGTTCATGAACACTGAAGCTTTCTTT.

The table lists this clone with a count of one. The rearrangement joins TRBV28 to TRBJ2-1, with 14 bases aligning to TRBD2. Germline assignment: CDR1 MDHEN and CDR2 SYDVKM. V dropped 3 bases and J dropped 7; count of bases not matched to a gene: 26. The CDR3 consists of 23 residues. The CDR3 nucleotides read TGTGCCAGCAGTTTGGAAAGGACAGGGGGACTAGCGGGAGAGGTCTTGGTGCGAAATGAGCAGTTCTTC. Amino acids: CASSLERTGGLAGEVLVRNEQFF.

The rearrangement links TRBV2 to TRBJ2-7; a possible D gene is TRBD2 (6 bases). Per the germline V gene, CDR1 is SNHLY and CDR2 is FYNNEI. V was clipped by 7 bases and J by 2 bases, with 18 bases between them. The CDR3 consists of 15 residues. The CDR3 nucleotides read TGTGCCAGCAAGCGGGCCGGCACAACAGCCTACGAGCAGTACTTC. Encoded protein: CASKRAGTTAYEQYF.

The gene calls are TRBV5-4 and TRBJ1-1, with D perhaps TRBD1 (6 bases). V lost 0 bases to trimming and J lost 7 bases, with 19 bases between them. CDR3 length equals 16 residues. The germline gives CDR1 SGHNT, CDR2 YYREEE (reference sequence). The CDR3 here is CASSLVGGLMGSEAFF. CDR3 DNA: TGTGCCAGCAGCTTGGTTGGGGGCCTAATGGGGAGTGAAGCTTTCTTT.

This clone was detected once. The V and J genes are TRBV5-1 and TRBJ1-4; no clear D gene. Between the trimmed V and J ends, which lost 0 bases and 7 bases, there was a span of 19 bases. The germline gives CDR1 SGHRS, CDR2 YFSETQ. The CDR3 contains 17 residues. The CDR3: CASSLEGSEARVEKLFF. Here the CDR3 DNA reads TGCGCCAGCAGCTTGGAAGGGAGCGAGGCGCGGGTTGAAAAACTGTTTTTT.

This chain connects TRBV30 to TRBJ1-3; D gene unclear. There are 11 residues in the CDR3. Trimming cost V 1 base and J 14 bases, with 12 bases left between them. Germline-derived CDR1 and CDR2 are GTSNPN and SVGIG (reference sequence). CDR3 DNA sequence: TGTGCCTGGAGTGCCTTGGGGAGTGTATATTTT. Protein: CAWSALGSVYF.

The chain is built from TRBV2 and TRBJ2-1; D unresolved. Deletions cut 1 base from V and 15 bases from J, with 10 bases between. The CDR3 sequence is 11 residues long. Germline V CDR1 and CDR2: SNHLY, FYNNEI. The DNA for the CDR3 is TGTGCCAGCAGTGAAGTACAGTTAAGGTTCTTC. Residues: CASSEVQLRFF.

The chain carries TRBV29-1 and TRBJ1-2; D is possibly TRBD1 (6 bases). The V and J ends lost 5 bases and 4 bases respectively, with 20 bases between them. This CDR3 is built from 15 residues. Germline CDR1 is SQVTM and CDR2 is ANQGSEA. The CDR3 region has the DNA TGCAGCGTTCGGGACCCCGGGACATCTTTCTATGGCTACACCTTC. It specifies CSVRDPGTSFYGYTF.

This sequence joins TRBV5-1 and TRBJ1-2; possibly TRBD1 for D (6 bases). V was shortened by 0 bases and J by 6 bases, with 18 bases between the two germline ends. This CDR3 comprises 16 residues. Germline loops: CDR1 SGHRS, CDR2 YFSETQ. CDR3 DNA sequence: TGCGCCAGCAGCTTGGCCTATTGGTACAGGGAGAATGGCTACACCTTC. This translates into CASSLAYWYRENGYTF.

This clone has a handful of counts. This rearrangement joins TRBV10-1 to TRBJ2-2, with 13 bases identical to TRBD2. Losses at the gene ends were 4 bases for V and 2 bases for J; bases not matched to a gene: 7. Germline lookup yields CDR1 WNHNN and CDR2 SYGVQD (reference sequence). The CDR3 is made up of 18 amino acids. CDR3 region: CASSGWTSGSLNTGELFF. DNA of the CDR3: TGCGCCAGCAGTGGTTGGACTAGCGGGAGCCTAAACACCGGGGAGCTGTTTTTT.